This T cell receptor beta chain came from a study of blood T cell repertoires in COVID-19. Study at large: Acute-phase and convalescent COVID-19 samples originated in the United States, Italy and Spain. Nucleic acid was either cDNA or gDNA, and it came from T cells, B-cell-depleted T cells, or PBMCs.

With V trimmed by 3 bases and J by 2 bases, 4 bases remained unmatched. The length of the CDR3 is 15 residues. CDR1 and CDR2 (germline): SGHTA, FQGTGA. Patients of the Seattle cohort, enrolled during active infection, were followed longitudinally. Profiling relied on immunoSEQ multiplex PCR, and the TCRdb table lists in-frame clones only, not all of them. The data hold about 98,000 clones, with roughly nine tenths observed a single time. This chain connects TRBV7-3 to TRBJ1-2; 9 positions agree with TRBD1. Sample: peripheral blood. The receptor comes from a woman in her fifties or sixties with COVID-19, enrolled during active disease. This CDR3 is CASSFSGTGNYGYTF. The CDR3 region has the DNA TGTGCCAGCAGCTTCTCCGGGACAGGGAACTATGGCTACACCTTC.